What follows are 27 T cell receptor beta chains derived from one specimen sequenced in a study of blood T cell repertoires in COVID-19. The method was immunoSEQ multiplex PCR; TCRdb's version includes in-frame clones alone and lacks a portion of them. The table has 60,000 or so clones, around two thirds seen once. The material sequenced was PBMCs or T cells enriched from blood (not recorded which). Receptor source: a woman in her fifties or sixties who had been exposed to COVID-19.

About this clone: Because the CDR3 is missing its conserved closing phenylalanine or tryptophan, this is likely a read error. The limits of the CDR3 on the DNA are not certain, so only TCRdb's listed CDR3 is given. The chain carries TRBV3-1 (or the pseudogene TRBV3-2) and TRBJ1-1; the D call of TRBD1 is as the table states it, not checked on the DNA. Ends included, the CDR3 has 10 residues. Germline CDR1 and CDR2: LGHDT and YNNKEL (reference sequence). CDR3 region: CASSQEGRGQ.

The CDR3 DNA follows: TGTGCCAGCAGGGCCATAGCCGGATCCCACACCGGGGAGCTGTTTTTT. Its translation: CASRAIAGSHTGELFF. The chain couples TRBV28 to TRBJ2-2, with D unresolved. The CDR3 has 16 amino acids. Trimming left V 6 bases short and J 3 bases short, with 17 bases between. Germline CDR1 is MDHEN and CDR2 is SYDVKM.

This clone has just a few counts. This sequence joins TRBV6-5 and TRBJ1-6, with TRBD1 matching 7 bases. The germline V gene has CDR1 MNHEY and CDR2 SVGAGI. J lost 7 bases, V lost 4 bases, and 4 bases had no gene match. CDR3 length: 14 residues. The CDR3 region has the DNA TGTGCCAGCAGTTCTACAGGGGTCAATTCACCCCTCCACTTT. Translating gives CASSSTGVNSPLHF.

The gene calls are TRBV5-1 and TRBJ2-3; 9 positions match TRBD1. The CDR3 extends over 18 amino acids. Germline-derived CDR1 and CDR2 are SGHRS and YFSETQ. The ends lost 4 bases at V and 2 bases at J; junction bases unmatched: 14. CDR3: CASSQTGGSRPNTDTQYF. DNA of the CDR3: TGCGCCAGCAGCCAAACAGGGGGCAGTCGACCGAACACAGATACGCAGTATTTT.

V gene TRBV2 combines with J gene TRBJ1-2; D is unresolved. Germline CDR1 is SNHLY and CDR2 is FYNNEI. Trimming took off 2 bases at V and 12 bases at J, with 13 bases between the two ends. This CDR3 region has 12 residues. The CDR3 loop is CASSESRWVHTF. In nucleotides, the CDR3 is TGTGCCAGCAGTGAATCTAGATGGGTGCACACCTTC.

The chain has TRBV5-4 and TRBJ2-1; D possibly corresponds to TRBD2 (6 bases). V was trimmed by 2 bases and J by 4 bases, leaving 10 bases between them. The length of the CDR3 is 14 residues. The germline gives CDR1 SGHNT, CDR2 YYREEE (reference sequence). The CDR3 loop reads CASSFGDSYNEQFF. In DNA, the CDR3 is TGTGCCAGCAGCTTTGGGGACTCGTACAATGAGCAGTTCTTC.

The chain combines TRBV24-1 with TRBJ2-2; 9 bases map to TRBD2. The trim removed 9 bases at V and 1 base at J, leaving 5 bases unmatched. Looked up from germline, CDR1 is KGHDR and CDR2 is SFDVKD. The CDR3 is 15 amino acids. DNA for the CDR3: TGTGCCACCCGTAGCGGGGGCCGGAACACCGGGGAGCTGTTTTTT. Translating gives CATRSGGRNTGELFF.

This clone has just one count. This chain uses TRBV27 with TRBJ2-2, with 9 nucleotides matching TRBD2. CDR1 and CDR2 (germline): MNHEY, SMNVEV (reference sequence). This CDR3 region has 15 residues. The V gene end was trimmed by 6 bases and the J gene end by 3 bases; junction bases not matched to a gene: 5. In nucleotides, the CDR3 is TGTGCCAGCAGGGCTAGCGGGACCCACACCGGGGAGCTGTTTTTT. This gives the protein CASRASGTHTGELFF.

In its sample, this clone was seen once. CDR3 sequence reads: CASSFSTAGGTSTDTQYF. CDR3 coding DNA: TGTGCCAGCAGCTTCTCTACCGCCGGGGGGACTAGCACAGATACGCAGTATTTT. The J gene is TRBJ2-3, the V gene TRBV7-2; 7 nucleotides match TRBD2. With V trimmed by 3 bases and J by 0 bases, 12 bases remained unmatched. The CDR3 is made up of 18 amino acids. Looked up from germline, CDR1 is SGHTA and CDR2 is FQGNSA. The variable domain in full, with the rest retrieved from reference TRBV7-2 and TRBJ2-3, is GAGVSQSPSNKVTEKGKDVELRCDPISGHTALYWYRQSLGQGLEFLIYFQGNSAPDKSGLPSDRFSAERTGGSVSTLTIQRTQQEDSAVYLCASSFSTAGGTSTDTQYFGPGTRLTVL.

V and J are TRBV3-1 (or the pseudogene TRBV3-2) and TRBJ2-3, with 9 bases aligning to TRBD2. The CDR3 contains 16 residues. Unmatched junction bases numbered 5, after V lost 4 bases and J lost 0 bases. Germline-derived CDR1 and CDR2 are LGHDT and YNNKEL (reference sequence). CDR3 DNA: TGTGCCAGCAGCCTCCGACTAGCGGCTAGCACAGATACGCAGTATTTT. Translated, it gives CASSLRLAASTDTQYF.

The chain couples TRBV27 to TRBJ1-5, with D uncertain. The CDR3 is 12 residues long. V was pared by 5 bases and J by 2 bases, with 4 bases between. Germline V gene lookup returns CDR1 MNHEY and CDR2 SMNVEV (reference sequence). In nucleotides, the CDR3 is TGTGCCAGCAGTCCGGGCAATCAGCCCCAGCATTTT. This sequence encodes CASSPGNQPQHF.

CDR3 loop: CASSFWPGGRGEQFF. For the CDR3, the DNA is TGTGCCAGCAGTTTTTGGCCGGGTGGACGGGGTGAGCAGTTCTTC. The V gene is TRBV27, the J gene TRBJ2-1; weak D call: TRBD2 (5 bases). This CDR3 contains 15 residues. CDR1 is MNHEY and CDR2 is SMNVEV in the germline V gene (reference sequence). V was clipped by 3 bases and J by 9 bases, with 18 bases between them.

This clone was observed once. Here the CDR3 DNA reads TGTGCCAGCAGCTTGGCCGCAGGCAGAATGAACACTGAAGCTTTCTTT. Residues: CASSLAAGRMNTEAFF. The chain recombines TRBV5-5 with TRBJ1-1; no reliable D call. Deletions cut 0 bases from V and 0 bases from J, with 12 bases between. The germline CDR1 and CDR2 sequences are SGHKS and YYEKEE (reference sequence). This CDR3 has 16 residues.

This clone was seen at least ten times. The chain joins TRBV6-4 to TRBJ1-1; D remains unclear. The germline V and J ends were trimmed by 4 bases and 3 bases, with 12 bases remaining between them. The CDR3 consists of 14 residues. The germline gives CDR1 MRHNA, CDR2 SNTAGT. In DNA, the CDR3 is TGTGCCAGCAGTGCCGACTCTGAAGACACTGAAGCTTTCTTT. Protein sequence: CASSADSEDTEAFF.

This clone was detected many times. The J gene is TRBJ2-2, the V gene TRBV9; 11 nucleotides agree with TRBD2. The CDR3 totals 13 residues. CDR1 and CDR2 from the germline V gene are SGDLS and YYNGEE. After removal of 3 bases from V and 10 bases from J, the junction contained 2 bases not matched to a gene. CDR3 nucleotides: TGTGCCAGCAGCGCGGGACTAGCGGAGGAGCTGTTTTTT. Translation gives CASSAGLAEELFF.

This chain uses TRBV20-1 with TRBJ2-7; tentatively, D is TRBD2 (5 bases). The V end was cut by 3 bases, the J end by 7 bases, with 13 bases between. CDR1 is DFQATT, CDR2 SNEGSKA, per germline (reference sequence). The CDR3 is 12 residues long. The CDR3 nucleotides read TGCAGTGCTAGTGCCCACCCGGGGGAGCAGTACTTC. Translated: CSASAHPGEQYF.

This chain joins TRBV19 and TRBJ2-3; D is perhaps TRBD2 (7 bases). The ends were cut back, 4 bases at V and 5 bases at J, with 13 bases in the middle. This CDR3 region has 14 residues. The germline V gene encodes CDR1 LNHDA and CDR2 SQIVND (reference sequence). The CDR3 nucleotides are TGTGCCAGTAGTAGGGGGGGGGCTCTAGATACGCAGTATTTT. Its protein is CASSRGGALDTQYF.

The chain links TRBV5-4 to TRBJ1-5; 7 positions match TRBD1. Trimming took 4 bases from V and 6 from J; bases not matched to a gene: 7. The CDR3 has 14 amino acids. Germline lookup yields CDR1 SGHNT and CDR2 YYREEE (reference sequence). CDR3 residues: CASSLQGVGQPQHF. In DNA form, the CDR3 reads TGTGCCAGCAGCCTTCAGGGGGTAGGTCAGCCCCAGCATTTT.

The chain joins TRBV28 to TRBJ1-1; 7 bases agree with TRBD1. This CDR3 has 13 residues. V gave up 3 bases and J gave up 8 bases; unmatched junction bases: 6. Per the germline V gene, CDR1 is MDHEN and CDR2 is SYDVKM. The CDR3, as DNA: TGTGCCAGCAGTTTTGAAAGGGACAGAGAAGCTTTCTTT. As protein: CASSFERDREAFF.

The chain joins TRBV7-9 to TRBJ1-1, with D maybe TRBD1 (5 bases). This CDR3 contains 17 residues. The germline V gene has CDR1 SEHNR and CDR2 FQNEAQ (reference sequence). V lost 5 bases and J lost 2, with 21 bases in between. The CDR3 spells CASSPHPGLLFNTEAFF. CDR3 nucleotides: TGTGCCAGCAGCCCGCACCCGGGACTCCTTTTCAACACTGAAGCTTTCTTT.

This chain uses TRBV19 with TRBJ1-5; D is unresolved. The germline V gene has CDR1 LNHDA and CDR2 SQIVND (reference sequence). CDR3 length equals 13 residues. V dropped 0 bases and J dropped 5 bases, with 5 bases sitting between them. CDR3 sequence: CASSIDQDQPQHF. Written as DNA, the CDR3 is TGTGCCAGTAGTATAGATCAGGATCAGCCCCAGCATTTT. The whole variable domain, filled in from reference TRBV19 and TRBJ1-5, reads DGGITQSPKYLFRKEGQNVTLSCEQNLNHDAMYWYRQDPGQGLRLIYYSQIVNDFQKGDIAEGYSVSREKKESFPLTVTSAQKNPTAFYLCASSIDQDQPQHFGDGTRLSIL.

The chain employs TRBV12-3 or TRBV12-4 and TRBJ1-1; TRBD1 agrees at 10 bases. The CDR3 is made up of 13 amino acids. J lost 4 bases, V lost 8 bases, and 4 bases had no gene match. The CDR3 here is CASFRTGGTEAFF. The CDR3 DNA reads TGTGCCAGCTTTCGGACAGGGGGCACTGAAGCTTTCTTT.

This clone was seen repeatedly, ten times or more. The chain is built from TRBV6-5 and TRBJ2-7; no clear D. Germline V gene data show CDR1 as MNHEY and CDR2 as SVGAGI. The V gene lost 6 bases and the J gene lost 0 bases, with 9 bases spanning the gap. This CDR3 region has 13 residues. The DNA for the CDR3 is TGTGCCAGCAGGGGCGATAGCTCCTACGAGCAGTACTTC. This codes for CASRGDSSYEQYF.

V usage is TRBV15 and J usage is TRBJ1-4; D perhaps matches TRBD1 (6 bases). Trimming stripped 7 bases from V and 10 bases from J, with 19 bases between. The CDR3 is 14 residues long. Per germline, CDR1 LNHNV and CDR2 YYDKDF (reference sequence). The CDR3: CATKKQGEVAKLFF. The CDR3 bases are TGTGCCACCAAAAAACAGGGTGAGGTGGCAAAACTGTTTTTT.

The chain carries TRBV10-1 and TRBJ1-6; D is undetermined. The ends were cut back, 2 bases at V and 12 bases at J, with 11 bases in the middle. Germline CDR1 WNHNN, CDR2 SYGVQD (reference sequence). The length of the CDR3 is 13 residues. CDR3 in amino acids: CASSEVRRIPLHF. The CDR3, as DNA: TGCGCCAGCAGTGAGGTTCGGCGGATACCCCTCCACTTT.

V is TRBV21-1 and J is TRBJ1-2; TRBD1, the table's D call, lacks a check against the DNA. TRBV21-1 is an annotated pseudogene. There are 16 residues in the CDR3. The CDR3 nucleotides are TGTGCCAGCAGCAAACTATCGGACACGGACACTATTGGCTACACCTTC. Translation: CASSKLSDTDTIGYTF.

The V call is TRBV27, the J call TRBJ1-1; a possible D gene is TRBD1 (6 bases). The CDR3 length is 15 residues. Germline CDR1 and CDR2: MNHEY and SMNVEV (reference sequence). Trimming removed 4 bases at V and 1 base at J, with 13 bases between. The chain's CDR3 is CASSSTGTRNTEAFF. In DNA, the CDR3 is TGTGCCAGCAGTTCGACCGGGACACGGAACACTGAAGCTTTCTTT.